This T cell receptor beta chain was recorded in a study of tumor-infiltrating lymphocytes in primary liver carcinoma. Study background: The tumors ranged from about 4.2 to 10 cm across and fell within stage T1-T3 N0M0.

The CDR3 contains 13 residues. To note about this clonotype: The missing conserved phenylalanine or tryptophan at the end of this CDR3 makes a read error likely.

Germline DNA was extracted too, while blood RNA derived from unsorted whole blood. Making TCR beta cDNA involved approximately 520 ng total RNA and a constant-region primer. Modified slightly, ARM-PCR produced TCR beta libraries over three nested multiplex PCR rounds. TRBV1-TRBV30 forward primers and a C-beta reverse primer were used in the first two PCR rounds, which each ran for approximately 11 cycles. Each CDR3 protein gets one entry after TCRdb re-called the multiplex PCR reads with MiXCR. The sample contains around 330,000 distinct CDR3 sequences, more than 55% of which appear only once. Sequenced material: peripheral blood. This chain links TRBV12-3 or TRBV12-4 with TRBJ1-4; D possibly corresponds to TRBD1 (5 bases). The TCR originated in a man in his forties or fifties with primary liver carcinoma and hepatitis B virus infection. CDR3 loop: CARSLAGTEKLFS. The CDR3 bases are TGTGCCAGAAGTTTAGCAGGGACTGAAAAACTGTTTTCT.